A selection of T cell receptor beta chains follows, all from one sample in a study of blood T cells in healthy people across ages. TCRdb re-analysed the 5' RACE reads in MiXCR, keeping a single row per CDR3 protein. In the table there are 1.4 million or so distinct CDR3 sequences, roughly 43% of which are singletons. The sample comprised blood. The receptors derive from a young woman in good health. Each CDR3 is given with its conserved first and last residue.

TRBV2	TRBJ2-5	CASSIQVHQETQYF
TRBV27	TRBJ2-7	CASSSPGSSQYF
TRBV7-9	TRBJ2-7	CASSITALQTPIKSYEQYF
TRBV7-9	TRBJ2-1	CASSAKPGYNEQFF
TRBV28	TRBJ2-7	CASTGGGTSPNEQYF
TRBV6-7	TRBJ1-6	CASSYPGTGSSSPLHF
TRBV20-1	TRBJ2-7	CSARDRGQSLSYEQYF
TRBV14	TRBJ1-2	CASSQRQGIGGYTF
TRBV28	TRBJ2-1	CASSLLLVGASNNEQFF
TRBV7-2	TRBJ2-3	CASSKLAGLSTDTQYF
TRBV12-3/TRBV12-4	TRBJ1-1	CATRWGRNTEAFF
TRBV4-3	TRBJ2-3	CASSQEGTSGRTRYF
TRBV20-1	TRBJ2-7	CSAARGDPYYEQYF
TRBV29-1	TRBJ1-1	CSVREWGKKAFF
TRBV7-2	TRBJ2-1	CASSPSGHHYNEQFF
TRBV4-2	TRBJ1-2	CASSQAPGTGGVYGYTF
TRBV29-1	TRBJ1-2	CSVEDSAYRTDSNYGYTF
TRBV3-1	TRBJ1-2	CASSHTGQGDGYTF
TRBV19	TRBJ2-1	CASSSAPKTSGGDEQFF
TRBV29-1	TRBJ2-1	CSVQTYNEQFF
TRBV4-1	TRBJ2-1	CASSPRTSGGHEQFF
TRBV20-1	TRBJ1-1	CSAAEQGRITEAFF
TRBV10-3	TRBJ1-5	CAISELGSTQPQHF
TRBV7-2	TRBJ2-3	CASSSGNGDTQYF
TRBV20-1	TRBJ1-4	CSARDVTRRASEKLFF
TRBV4-3	TRBJ2-1	CASSQDLLAGATAEQFF
TRBV9	TRBJ2-1	CASSAVGGRADNEQFF
TRBV6-5	TRBJ2-5	CASRTGLAVSYEQYF
TRBV6-2/TRBV6-3	TRBJ1-5	CASWDRQNQPQHF
TRBV4-3	TRBJ2-5	CASSQEHWASGGTEQYF
TRBV9	TRBJ2-7	CASSADPSGRAYEQYF
TRBV6-5	TRBJ2-5	CASRPPLAAQETQYF
TRBV27	TRBJ1-5	CASSLVGQGINQPQHF
TRBV20-1	TRBJ2-1	CSAWGRLTYNEQFF
TRBV4-3	-	CASSQELTGYYEQYF
TRBV7-2	TRBJ1-1	CASSPRAGPGVITEAFF
TRBV5-1	TRBJ2-5	CASSLVSDRETQYF
TRBV29-1	TRBJ1-1	CSVDRGWGMNTEAFF
TRBV7-2	TRBJ1-4	CASSLMRGGEGTNEKLFF
TRBV29-1	TRBJ1-2	CSVRVTDYGYTF
TRBV5-1	TRBJ2-7	CASSSGQGQGYF
TRBV2	TRBJ1-1	CASNGVPQGSAFF
TRBV20-1	TRBJ1-2	CSARGDTFTNYGYTF
TRBV6-5	TRBJ1-2	CASSYAEDRGYGYTF
TRBV20-1	TRBJ1-4	CSAREAGWGEKLFF
TRBV4-1	TRBJ2-1	CASSLGASGAVIEQFF
TRBV6-6	TRBJ2-2	CASKQGGGNTGELFF